The next 24 T cell receptor beta chains were all read from a single sample in a study of blood T cell repertoires in COVID-19. This table comes from immunoSEQ multiplex PCR, and its TCRdb copy is limited to in-frame clones, with some not included. The sample contains fewer than 450,000 clones, nearly 90% of which appear only once. The sample taken for sequencing was PBMCs or T cells enriched from blood (not recorded which). All receptors derive from a woman between 40 and 55 years old with acute COVID-19.

The chain is built from TRBV18 and TRBJ1-1; unclear D gene. CDR3 length equals 14 residues. Trimming left V 3 bases short and J 5 bases short, with 13 bases between. Germline V gene data show CDR1 as KGHSH and CDR2 as LQKENI. The CDR3 sequence: CASSPDLSGTEAFF. CDR3 bases: TGTGCCAGCTCACCGGATCTCAGCGGAACTGAAGCTTTCTTT. The variable domain in full, completed from reference TRBV18 and TRBJ1-1, reads NAGVMQNPRHLVRRRGQEARLRCSPMKGHSHVYWYRQLPEEGLKFMVYLQKENIIDESGMPKERFSAEFPKEGPSILRIQQVVRGDSAAYFCASSPDLSGTEAFFGQGTRLTVV.

V usage is TRBV27 and J usage is TRBJ1-5; possibly TRBD1 for D (6 bases). Germline lookup yields CDR1 MNHEY and CDR2 SMNVEV (reference sequence). With 8 bases removed from V and 0 bases from J, the gap between germline ends came to 23 bases. The CDR3 has 18 residues. The CDR3 spells CASSGGGGGRYSNQPQHF. CDR3 coding DNA: TGTGCCAGCTCCGGGGGAGGGGGGGGCAGATATAGCAATCAGCCCCAGCATTTT.

V usage is TRBV3-1 (or the pseudogene TRBV3-2) and J usage is TRBJ1-5; the D gene is possibly TRBD1 (5 bases). Germline assignment: CDR1 LGHDT and CDR2 YNNKEL (reference sequence). The CDR3 extends over 15 amino acids. V was shortened by 4 bases and J by 0 bases, with 10 bases between the two germline ends. The DNA for the CDR3 is TGTGCCAGCAGCCGCGGACATAATAGCAATCAGCCCCAGCATTTT. Its translation is CASSRGHNSNQPQHF.

The chain is built from TRBV18 and TRBJ2-3; 7 nucleotides align to TRBD1. Germline CDR1 KGHSH, CDR2 LQKENI. There are 15 residues in the CDR3. V was pared by 2 bases and J by 1 base, with 3 bases of the junction left unmatched. The CDR3 sequence is CASSPNQGGTDTQYF. CDR3 sequence (DNA): TGTGCCAGCTCACCAAACCAGGGGGGCACAGATACGCAGTATTTT.

The chain couples TRBV7-9 to TRBJ1-3; D ambiguous. There are 16 residues in the CDR3. V was shortened by 2 bases and J by 0 bases, with 11 bases between the two germline ends. Looked up from germline, CDR1 is SEHNR and CDR2 is FQNEAQ (reference sequence). The CDR3 protein is CASSLTSPSSGNTIYF. In nucleotides, the CDR3 is TGTGCCAGCAGCTTAACCAGTCCAAGCTCTGGAAACACCATATATTTT.

With regard to this clone: The same CDR3 is also encoded by other DNA sequences in this sample. The CDR3 DNA is TGTGCCAGCAGCCCCCCAGGGGGGCTGGGCTACACCTTC. Amino acid sequence: CASSPPGGLGYTF. V gene TRBV7-9 combines with J gene TRBJ1-2, with 7 bases fitting TRBD1. The V segment lost 5 bases and the J segment 8 bases; nucleotides outside the gene matches: 8. The length of the CDR3 is 13 residues. CDR1 and CDR2 (germline): SEHNR, FQNEAQ (reference sequence).

The gene calls are TRBV6-5 and TRBJ1-5; D perhaps matches TRBD1 (5 bases). V was pared by 4 bases and J by 2 bases, with 12 bases between. This CDR3 spans 15 amino acids. CDR1 and CDR2 (germline): MNHEY, SVGAGI. The CDR3 spells CASSSTEWGNQPQHF. The CDR3 bases are TGTGCCAGCAGTTCGACAGAATGGGGCAATCAGCCCCAGCATTTT.

This clone was recorded once. The chain carries TRBV19 and TRBJ2-7; 7 bases fit TRBD1. The junction had 15 bases not matched to a gene; V was cut back by 5 bases and J by 2 bases. The CDR3 loop spans 17 amino acids. CDR1 LNHDA and CDR2 SQIVND come from the germline V gene (reference sequence). The CDR3: CASSFPGQQSKTYEQYF. The DNA for the CDR3 is TGTGCCAGTAGTTTTCCGGGACAGCAATCAAAGACCTACGAGCAGTACTTC.

The V call is TRBV9, the J call TRBJ1-2; unclear D gene. The CDR3 contains 12 residues. V was clipped by 2 bases and J by 4 bases, with 6 bases between them. Per germline, CDR1 SGDLS and CDR2 YYNGEE. Written as DNA, the CDR3 is TGTGCCAGCAGCGTTGACTTCTATGGCTACACCTTC. Its protein is CASSVDFYGYTF.

The chain carries TRBV5-1 and TRBJ2-3; tentative D call: TRBD2 (6 bases). Trimming took 3 bases from V and 0 from J, leaving 8 bases between them. Germline CDR1 and CDR2: SGHRS and YFSETQ. The CDR3 covers 14 residues. DNA of the CDR3: TGCGCCAGCAGCTCAGGGACTAGCACAGATACGCAGTATTTT. This codes for CASSSGTSTDTQYF.

This chain joins TRBV30 and TRBJ1-4; D unclear. Trimming took off 8 bases at V and 8 bases at J, with 18 bases between the two ends. Germline V lookup: CDR1 GTSNPN, CDR2 SVGIG (reference sequence). The CDR3 is 13 amino acids. Written as DNA, the CDR3 is TGTGCCAGCCGGACGGACTTTGTAGAAAAACTGTTTTTT. Its protein product is CASRTDFVEKLFF.

Worth noting for this clone: The sample contains more than one DNA sequence encoding this CDR3. The J gene is TRBJ2-2, the V gene TRBV11-2, with D perhaps matching TRBD2 (6 bases). Germline CDR1 and CDR2: SGHAT and FQNNGV. V was trimmed by 9 bases and J by 2 bases, leaving 19 bases between them. This CDR3 has 16 amino acids. In DNA form, the CDR3 reads TGTGCCAGTTCCCCGAGGGGCGGGGCTAACACCGGGGAGCTGTTTTTT. Encoded protein: CASSPRGGANTGELFF.

J is TRBJ1-1 and V is TRBV28; D is perhaps TRBD1 (5 bases). V lost 9 bases to trimming and J lost 4 bases, with 21 bases between them. CDR1 is MDHEN, CDR2 SYDVKM, per germline. The CDR3 consists of 15 residues. The CDR3 loop reads CASPSPGRRGTEAFF. DNA of the CDR3: TGTGCCAGTCCCTCCCCGGGGCGGAGGGGCACTGAAGCTTTCTTT.

In its sample, this clone was seen once. The chain employs TRBV12-3 or TRBV12-4 and TRBJ1-1; D unclear. With 0 bases removed from V and 3 bases from J, the gap between germline ends came to 5 bases. The CDR3 runs to 13 residues. CDR3 in DNA: TGTGCCAGCAGTTTAGCGTCCTACACTGAAGCTTTCTTT. It is translated as CASSLASYTEAFF.

This clone came up once. This rearrangement joins TRBV6-5 to TRBJ2-3, with 8 bases identical to TRBD1. Germline lookup yields CDR1 MNHEY and CDR2 SVGAGI. J gave up 4 bases and V 6 bases, and 6 bases lay outside the gene matches. This CDR3 region has 14 residues. The CDR3 DNA reads as TGTGCCAGCAGGCGGACAGGGATAGCAGATACGCAGTATTTT. Its protein is CASRRTGIADTQYF.

This clone was seen a handful of times. V is TRBV9 and J is TRBJ2-1; D remains ambiguous. CDR1 is SGDLS, CDR2 YYNGEE, per germline. This CDR3 has 15 residues. V lost 0 bases, J lost 2 bases, and 9 bases lay in between. For the CDR3, the DNA is TGTGCCAGCAGCGTAGATCCAATCCCCTACAATGAGCAGTTCTTC. It encodes CASSVDPIPYNEQFF.

The V and J genes are TRBV12-3 or TRBV12-4 and TRBJ1-1, with TRBD1 matching 8 bases. V shed 9 bases, J shed 10 bases, and the junction held 7 bases outside the gene matches. The CDR3 spans 11 residues. The CDR3 coding sequence is TGTGCCAGTGGTGGACAGGGTTCAGCTTTCTTT. This sequence encodes CASGGQGSAFF.

The chain uses TRBV4-2 and TRBJ1-1, with D hard to call. Per germline, CDR1 LGHNA and CDR2 YNFKEQ. V was pared by 3 bases and J by 1 base, with 18 bases between. The CDR3 runs to 17 residues. In DNA form, the CDR3 reads TGTGCCAGCAGCCAGGCAGGATTTTCCGGTGGGAACACTGAAGCTTTCTTT. Translating gives CASSQAGFSGGNTEAFF.

The genes are TRBV5-5 and TRBJ2-3; D may be TRBD2 (6 bases). CDR1 is SGHKS, CDR2 YYEKEE, per germline (reference sequence). This CDR3 is built from 13 residues. V was trimmed by 1 base and J by 6 bases, leaving 9 bases between them. The CDR3 reads CASSLTSYDTQYF. In nucleotides, the CDR3 is TGTGCCAGCAGCTTGACTAGCTACGATACGCAGTATTTT.

The chain has TRBV29-1 and TRBJ1-1; 10 bases line up with TRBD1. This CDR3 has 13 amino acids. The V gene end was trimmed by 6 bases and the J gene end by 1 base; junction bases not matched to a gene: 2. Germline CDR1 is SQVTM and CDR2 is ANQGSEA. CDR3 protein: CSVGQGPNTEAFF. The CDR3 nucleotides are TGCAGCGTGGGACAGGGGCCGAACACTGAAGCTTTCTTT.

The gene calls are TRBV2 and TRBJ1-3; 9 bases are shared with TRBD1. The V gene's germline CDR1 is SNHLY and CDR2 FYNNEI. After removal of 5 bases from V and 4 bases from J, the junction contained 6 bases not matched to a gene. There are 15 residues in the CDR3. CDR3 in DNA: TGTGCCAGCAGTTCCTGGACAGGGGAAGGAAACACCATATATTTT. Translated, it gives CASSSWTGEGNTIYF.

The chain has TRBV15 and TRBJ1-2; unclear D gene. Per germline, CDR1 LNHNV and CDR2 YYDKDF (reference sequence). The length of the CDR3 is 13 residues. Trimming shortened V by 0 bases and J by 11 bases, and 13 bases separated the two germline ends. CDR3 protein: CATSRDAQRGYTF. CDR3 sequence (DNA): TGTGCCACCAGCAGAGATGCTCAGAGAGGGTACACCTTC.

The rearrangement joins TRBV7-8 to TRBJ1-1, with D possibly TRBD1 on 5 matching bases. This CDR3 is built from 13 residues. V lost 5 bases and J lost 6, with 13 bases in between. From germline, CDR1 is SGHVS and CDR2 FQNEAQ. DNA of the CDR3: TGTGCCAGCAGCCGGGGGGGAAACGCTGAAGCTTTCTTT. Its protein is CASSRGGNAEAFF.

The chain employs TRBV13 and TRBJ2-1; no reliable D call. The germline V gene encodes CDR1 PRHDT and CDR2 FYEKMQ (reference sequence). Trimming pared 1 base from V and 5 bases from J, leaving 12 bases between. The CDR3 is 15 residues long. The CDR3 loop is CASSLVQAGNNEQFF. The CDR3 coding sequence is TGTGCCAGCAGCTTAGTCCAGGCCGGAAACAATGAGCAGTTCTTC.